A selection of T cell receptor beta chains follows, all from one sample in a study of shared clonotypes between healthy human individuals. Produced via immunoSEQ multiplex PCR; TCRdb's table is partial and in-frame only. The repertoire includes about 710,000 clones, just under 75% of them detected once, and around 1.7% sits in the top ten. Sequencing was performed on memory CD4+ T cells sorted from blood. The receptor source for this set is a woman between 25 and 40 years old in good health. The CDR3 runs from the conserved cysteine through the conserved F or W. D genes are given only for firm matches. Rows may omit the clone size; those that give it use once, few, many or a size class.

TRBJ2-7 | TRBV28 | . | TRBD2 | TGTGCCAGCAGTTTCGGGGGGACTATTGCCTACGAGCAGTACTTC | CASSFGGTIAYEQYF
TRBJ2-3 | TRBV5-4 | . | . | TGTGCCAGCAGCTTAGGCGACACAGATACGCAGTATTTT | CASSLGDTDTQYF
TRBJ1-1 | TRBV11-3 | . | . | TGTGCCAGCAGCCTCCGAGGTAACACTGAAGCTTTCTTT | CASSLRGNTEAFF
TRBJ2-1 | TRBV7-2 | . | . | TGCGCCAGCAGCTCACAGGCGACTGAGCAGTTCTTC | CASSSQATEQFF
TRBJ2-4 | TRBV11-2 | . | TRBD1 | TGTGCCAGCAGCCTCGACAGGGCCAACATTCAGTACTTC | CASSLDRANIQYF
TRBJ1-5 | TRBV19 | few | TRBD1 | TGTGCCAGTAGTACCACCAAGGACAGGGCCCGTTCCCCCAATCAGCCCCAGCATTTT | CASSTTKDRARSPNQPQHF
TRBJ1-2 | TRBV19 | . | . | TGTGCCAGTAGTTTCCAGGACAGAAACTATGGCTACACCTTC | CASSFQDRNYGYTF
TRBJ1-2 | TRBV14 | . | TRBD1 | TGTGCCAGCAGCAACAGGGGGAGATCATATGGCTACACCTTC | CASSNRGRSYGYTF
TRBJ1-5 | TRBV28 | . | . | TGTGCCAGCAGTTGGAGAAGGGGTCGGGGCAATCAGCCCCAGCATTTT | CASSWRRGRGNQPQHF
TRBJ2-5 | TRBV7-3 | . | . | TGTGCCAGCAGTACGGTCATGGAGACCCAGTACTTC | CASSTVMETQYF
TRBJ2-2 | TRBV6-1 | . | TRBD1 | TGTGCCAGCGAGCGGACAGGGAACACCGGGGAGCTGTTTTTT | CASERTGNTGELFF